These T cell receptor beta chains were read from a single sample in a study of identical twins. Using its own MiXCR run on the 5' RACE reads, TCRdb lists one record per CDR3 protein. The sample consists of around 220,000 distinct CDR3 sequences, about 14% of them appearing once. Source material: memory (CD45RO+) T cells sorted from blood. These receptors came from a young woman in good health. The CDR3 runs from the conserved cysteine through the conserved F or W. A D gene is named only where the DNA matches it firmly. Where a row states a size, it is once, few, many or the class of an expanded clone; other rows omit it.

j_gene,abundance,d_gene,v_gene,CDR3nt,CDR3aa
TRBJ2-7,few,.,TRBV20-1,TGCAGTGCTAGAAGGCGCGAAGAGCAGTACTTC,CSARRREEQYF
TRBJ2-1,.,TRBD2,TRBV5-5,TGTGCCAGCAGCTTCCAGCGGGAGGATGAGCAGTTCTTC,CASSFQREDEQFF
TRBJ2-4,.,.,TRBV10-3,TGTGCCACCAACGAGGAGGCCAAAAACATTCAGTACTTC,CATNEEAKNIQYF
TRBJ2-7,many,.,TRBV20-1,TGCAGTACACGGAAAACGACGGGGGCGTTTGAGAACGAGCAGTACTTC,CSTRKTTGAFENEQYF
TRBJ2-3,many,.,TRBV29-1,TGCAGCGTTGAAAAACAGATCACAGATACGCAGTATTTT,CSVEKQITDTQYF
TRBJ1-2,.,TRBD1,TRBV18,TGTGCCAGCTCACAGGGACAGGAGAAAGGTGGCTACACCTTC,CASSQGQEKGGYTF
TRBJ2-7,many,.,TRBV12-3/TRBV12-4,TGTGCCAGCAGGGGAGAGTCCTACGAGCAGTACTTC,CASRGESYEQYF
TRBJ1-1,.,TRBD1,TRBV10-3,TGTGCCATCAGTGGCCGGGACAGGGATAACACTGAAGCTTTCTTT,CAISGRDRDNTEAFF
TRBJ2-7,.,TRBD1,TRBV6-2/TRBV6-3,TGTGCCAGCAGTTACTGGGGACAGGCCAACTACGAGCAGTACTTC,CASSYWGQANYEQYF
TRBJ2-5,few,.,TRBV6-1,TGTGCCAGCAGCCACGGGACCTTGAGAAAGACCCAGTACTTC,CASSHGTLRKTQYF
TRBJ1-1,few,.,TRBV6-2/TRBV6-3,TGTGCCAGCGCCCGACAGTTATACACTGAAGCTTTCTTT,CASARQLYTEAFF
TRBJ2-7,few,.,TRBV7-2,TGTGCCAGCAGATTCGTGGGAAAGGGCGAGCAGTACTTC,CASRFVGKGEQYF
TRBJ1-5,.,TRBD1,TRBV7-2,TGTGCCAGCAGCTACGGGACAGGGGGCGGTCAGCCCCAGCATTTT,CASSYGTGGGQPQHF
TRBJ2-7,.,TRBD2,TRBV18,TGTGCCAGCTCACCTCCGACTAGCGGGATACCCTACGAGCAGTACTTC,CASSPPTSGIPYEQYF
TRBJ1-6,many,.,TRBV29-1,TGCAGCGTTAAGATGACCGCTAGTGGTTCACCCCTCCACTTT,CSVKMTASGSPLHF
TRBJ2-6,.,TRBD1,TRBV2,TGTGCCAGCAGAACCGGGACAGGGGTATCAGGGGCCAACGTCCTGACTTTC,CASRTGTGVSGANVLTF
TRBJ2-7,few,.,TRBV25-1,TGTGCCAGCTCCTCTTTGGCCGAAAGGCAGTACTTC,CASSSLAERQYF
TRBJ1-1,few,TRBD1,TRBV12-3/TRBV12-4,TGTGCCAGCAGTCTAACTGGACAGGGCAGGGCTTTCTTT,CASSLTGQGRAFF
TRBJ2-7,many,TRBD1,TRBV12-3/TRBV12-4,TGTGCCAGCAGTTTCATGACAGGGAACTCCTACGAGCAGTACTTC,CASSFMTGNSYEQYF
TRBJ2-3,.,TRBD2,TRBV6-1,TGTGCCAGCAGTGCGGGGGGTTTCACAGATACGCAGTATTTT,CASSAGGFTDTQYF
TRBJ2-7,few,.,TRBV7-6,TGTGCCAGCAGCTTTGGGGGAGTACAGAGACACGAGCAGTACTTC,CASSFGGVQRHEQYF
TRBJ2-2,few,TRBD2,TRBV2,TGTGCCAGCCAACTAACTAGCGGGAACACCGGGGAGCTGTTTTTT,CASQLTSGNTGELFF
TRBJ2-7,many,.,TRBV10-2,TGCGCCAGCAGTGAGGGTTTGGCGGGGGCTACCTACGAGCAGTACTTC,CASSEGLAGATYEQYF
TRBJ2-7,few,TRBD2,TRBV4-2,TGTGCCACCACTCGGGAGCTAGCGGGAATAGGAACCTACGAGCAGTACTTC,CATTRELAGIGTYEQYF
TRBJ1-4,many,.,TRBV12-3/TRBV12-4,TGTGCCAGCAGTTCGGACTCCGGGGAAAAACTGTTTTTT,CASSSDSGEKLFF
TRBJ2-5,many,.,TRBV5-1,TGCGCCAGCAGCTTGGATGGGACGTCACAGACCCAGTACTTC,CASSLDGTSQTQYF
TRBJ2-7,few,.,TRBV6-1,TGTGCCAGCAAAGGGGACTCCTACGAGCAGTACTTC,CASKGDSYEQYF
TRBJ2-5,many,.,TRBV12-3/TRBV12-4,TGTGCCAGCAGTTTCGGGGGTGAAGAGACCCAGTACTTC,CASSFGGEETQYF
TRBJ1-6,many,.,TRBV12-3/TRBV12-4,TGTGCCAGCAGTTTAAAGGCTAATTCACCCCTCCACTTT,CASSLKANSPLHF
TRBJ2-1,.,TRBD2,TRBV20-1,TGCAGTGCAAGAGGACTAGCGGGGGACAATGAGCAGTTCTTC,CSARGLAGDNEQFF
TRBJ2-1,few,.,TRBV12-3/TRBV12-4,TGTGCCAGCAGTCCCAGATTCTTTAGCTCCTACAATGAGCAGTTCTTC,CASSPRFFSSYNEQFF
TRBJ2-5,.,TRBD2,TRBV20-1,TGCAGTGCTAGAGATTGGACTAGACAAGAGACCCAGTACTTC,CSARDWTRQETQYF
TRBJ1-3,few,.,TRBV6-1,TGTGCCAGCAGTGAACAGGGGCCGAGCTCTGGAAACACCATATATTTT,CASSEQGPSSGNTIYF
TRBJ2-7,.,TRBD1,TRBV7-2,TGTGCCAGCAGCTCCCGACAGGGAATCTACGAGCAGTACTTC,CASSSRQGIYEQYF
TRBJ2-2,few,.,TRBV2,TGTGCCAGCAACCGGGCCGGTAACACCGGGGAGCTGTTTTTT,CASNRAGNTGELFF
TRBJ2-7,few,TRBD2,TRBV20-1,TGCAGTGCTAGCGGGAGGACCTACGAGCAGTACTTC,CSASGRTYEQYF
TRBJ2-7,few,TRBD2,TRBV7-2,TGTGCCAGCAGCTTAGCTGGGACTAGCGGGAGCTACGAGCAGTACTTC,CASSLAGTSGSYEQYF
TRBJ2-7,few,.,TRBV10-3,TGTGCCATCAGCACTCAGGCAGGGAGGTCCCCCGAGCAGTACTTC,CAISTQAGRSPEQYF
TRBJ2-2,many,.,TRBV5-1,TGCGCCAGCAGCTTGTCAGCCTACGCGAACACCGGGGAGCTGTTTTTT,CASSLSAYANTGELFF
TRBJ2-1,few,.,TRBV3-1,TGTGCCAGCAGCCCTCCCCTAGGGGCGAGCTCCTACAATGAGCAGTTCTTC,CASSPPLGASSYNEQFF
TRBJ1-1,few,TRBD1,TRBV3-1,TGTGCCAGCAGCCAACTAGACAGGGCCACTGAAGCTTTCTTT,CASSQLDRATEAFF
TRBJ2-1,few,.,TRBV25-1,TGTGCCAGCAGTGAATCAGCGACCTACAATGAGCAGTTCTTC,CASSESATYNEQFF
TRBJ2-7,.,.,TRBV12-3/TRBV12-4,TGTGCCAGCAGTTTTTCTGATTCCTACGAGCAGCACTTC,CASSFSDSYEQHF
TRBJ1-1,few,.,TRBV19,TGTGCCAGTAGTACCGGGACGGCTACCCGGAAGGTCACTGAAGCTTTCTTT,CASSTGTATRKVTEAFF
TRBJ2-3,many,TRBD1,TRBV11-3,TGTGCCAGCAGCCCTCGGACAGGGGGGTTCGCAGATACGCAGTATTTT,CASSPRTGGFADTQYF
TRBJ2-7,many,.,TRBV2,TGTGCCAGCGGGAGACAAAAGGGAGTCCCTTCGTACGAGCAGTACTTC,CASGRQKGVPSYEQYF
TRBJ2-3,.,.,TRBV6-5,TGTGCCAGCGGGAGGCAGGGTACTACGCAGTATTTT,CASGRQGTTQYF
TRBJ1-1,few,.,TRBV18,TGTGCCAGCAGCCCCGGGGGCGACACTGAAGCTTTCTTT,CASSPGGDTEAFF
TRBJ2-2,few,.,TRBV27,TGTGCCAGCAGTTTACAAGGCGGAGGGAACACCGGGGAGCTGTTTTTT,CASSLQGGGNTGELFF
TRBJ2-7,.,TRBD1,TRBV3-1,TGTGCCAGCAGCCGTTCGTTACAGGGGGTGTACGAGCAGTACTTC,CASSRSLQGVYEQYF
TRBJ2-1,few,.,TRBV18,TGTGCCAGCTCACCAGTGGGCAATGAGCAGTTCTTC,CASSPVGNEQFF
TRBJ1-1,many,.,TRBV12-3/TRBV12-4,TGTGCCAGCAGTCCAACAGGGACGTGGAACACTGAAGCTTTCTTT,CASSPTGTWNTEAFF
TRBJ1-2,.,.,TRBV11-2,TGTGCCAGCAGCCCAGTGAGCGGGGACTATGGCTACACCTTC,CASSPVSGDYGYTF
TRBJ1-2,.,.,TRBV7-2,TGTGCCAGCAGCTTATTTGGACTCGGACAGAACTATGGCTACACCTTC,CASSLFGLGQNYGYTF
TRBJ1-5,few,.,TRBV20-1,TGCAGTGCTGCTGACACCGGACATAACTTGAATCAGCCCCAGCATTTT,CSAADTGHNLNQPQHF
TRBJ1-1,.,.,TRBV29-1,TGCAGCGTTATTGTAGTGAACACTGAAGCTTTCTTT,CSVIVVNTEAFF
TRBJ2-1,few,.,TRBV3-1,TGTGCCAGCAGCCAAAACCTTCGAAATGAGCAGTTCTTC,CASSQNLRNEQFF
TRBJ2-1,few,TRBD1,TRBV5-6,TGTGCCAGCATCCAACAGGGGGCGGATGGTGAGCAGTTCTTC,CASIQQGADGEQFF
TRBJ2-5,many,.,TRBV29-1,TGCAGCGTTGAACGTCCGCAAGAGACCCAGTACTTC,CSVERPQETQYF
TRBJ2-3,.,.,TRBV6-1,TGTGCCAGCAGTGGGGGACAACCCACAGATACGCAGTATTTT,CASSGGQPTDTQYF